The 21 T cell receptor beta chains below were found in one sample sequenced in a study of graft-versus-host responses after intestinal transplantation (dated by TCRdb to the early 2020s). Antigens for these TCRs are unknown. The time point label here, explained by the study, means: cells obtained before transplantation from donor or recipient. The protocol used for the library was the immunoSEQ multiplex PCR assay. TCRdb took this table from immuneACCESS and kept in-frame rearrangements with V and J called. Such tables lack part of the clones; where checked against another copy, unresolved V genes explain under half of the gap, and the rest is unexplained. The sample contains about 90,000 clones, about 87% of them found a single time. The ten biggest clones cover 0.28% of the sample. Sequenced material: unstimulated CD4+ T cells sorted from spleen or lymph node cells, taken before transplant. The receptor source for this set is a human donor who was the organ donor for an intestinal transplant.

The chain recombines TRBV19 with TRBJ2-5; weak D call: TRBD1 (6 bases). The CDR3 runs 12 residues. Germline V gene data show CDR1 as LNHDA and CDR2 as SQIVND (reference sequence). V was shortened by 5 bases and J by 6 bases, with 10 bases between the two germline ends. The CDR3 DNA is TGTGCCAGTAGTCAGGGGTCGAAGACCCAGTACTTC. Protein: CASSQGSKTQYF.

V and J are TRBV7-2 and TRBJ2-3; TRBD2 might be the D (6 bases). CDR3 length: 14 amino acids. V lost 5 bases, J lost 2 bases, and 11 bases lay in between. Per germline, CDR1 SGHTA and CDR2 FQGNSA. Written as DNA, the CDR3 is TGTGCCAGCAGCCGGGACTTTTACACAGATACGCAGTATTTT. Translating gives CASSRDFYTDTQYF.

The chain couples TRBV5-1 to TRBJ2-1; 7 nucleotides line up with TRBD1. The V gene end was trimmed by 3 bases and the J gene end by 6 bases; junction bases not matched to a gene: 6. CDR3 length: 14 residues. In germline, CDR1 is SGHRS, CDR2 YFSETQ. The CDR3: CASSYEGARNEQFF. In DNA form, the CDR3 reads TGCGCCAGCAGCTACGAGGGGGCGCGCAATGAGCAGTTCTTC.

This clone was detected only once. The chain is built from TRBV28 and TRBJ1-4; possibly TRBD1 for D (5 bases). The CDR3 length is 16 residues. From germline, CDR1 is MDHEN and CDR2 SYDVKM. V was pared by 4 bases and J by 6 bases, with 18 bases between. The CDR3 protein is CASSSALSTGDEKLFF. The DNA for the CDR3 is TGTGCCAGCAGTTCAGCTCTTTCTACGGGGGATGAAAAACTGTTTTTT.

The chain joins TRBV18 to TRBJ2-7; D call uncertain. Germline V lookup: CDR1 KGHSH, CDR2 LQKENI. The CDR3 is 12 amino acids. V was pared by 2 bases and J by 6 bases, with 8 bases between. The CDR3 sequence: CASSPSGREQYF. CDR3 sequence (DNA): TGTGCCAGCTCACCAAGTGGCCGCGAGCAGTACTTC.

A few counts support this clone. The chain carries TRBV6-5 and TRBJ1-3; no reliable D call. V gave up 7 bases and J gave up 0 bases, with 10 bases separating them. The CDR3 runs to 14 residues. Germline CDR1 and CDR2: MNHEY and SVGAGI. For the CDR3, the DNA is TGTGCCAGCACCGAGGGCGGCTCTGGAAACACCATATATTTT. It specifies CASTEGGSGNTIYF.

The gene calls are TRBV7-9 and TRBJ2-1, with 7 bases fitting TRBD2. In germline, CDR1 is SEHNR, CDR2 FQNEAQ (reference sequence). Trimming at V came to 4 bases and at J to 0 bases, leaving 6 bases not matched to a gene. The CDR3 covers 16 residues. The CDR3 nucleotides read TGTGCCAGCAGCTCCCGGGGGGTGAGCTCCTACAATGAGCAGTTCTTC. It translates to CASSSRGVSSYNEQFF.

The V and J genes are TRBV11-3 and TRBJ1-2; D perhaps matches TRBD1 (5 bases). The germline gives CDR1 SGHNT, CDR2 YENEEA. CDR3 length equals 15 residues. Trimming shortened V by 3 bases and J by 2 bases, and 13 bases separated the two germline ends. CDR3 protein: CASSFTQGGNYGYTF. The CDR3 nucleotides read TGTGCCAGCAGCTTCACCCAGGGAGGGAACTATGGCTACACCTTC. Together with reference TRBV11-3 and TRBJ1-2, the CDR3 gives the full variable domain: EAGVVQSPRYKIIEKKQPVAFWCNPISGHNTLYWYLQNLGQGPELLIRYENEEAVDDSQLPKDRFSAERLKGVDSTLKIQPAELGDSAVYLCASSFTQGGNYGYTFGSGTRLTVV.

In this sample, this clone turned up a few times. This chain connects TRBV6-5 to TRBJ1-1, with a weak D call TRBD1 (5 bases). Germline loops: CDR1 MNHEY, CDR2 SVGAGI. V was pared by 6 bases and J by 4 bases, with 12 bases between. CDR3 length: 13 residues. The DNA for the CDR3 is TGTGCCAGCAGCCCAGGGTTAGGCACTGAAGCTTTCTTT. Residues: CASSPGLGTEAFF.

The V and J genes are TRBV25-1 and TRBJ2-5; D may be TRBD1 (6 bases). The CDR3 runs 16 residues. Looked up from germline, CDR1 is MGHDK and CDR2 is SYGVNS. V was pared by 2 bases and J by 2 bases, with 15 bases between. Written as DNA, the CDR3 is TGTGCCAGCAGTGAAGCAGGGGCAGGATCTCAAGAGACCCAGTACTTC. Amino acids: CASSEAGAGSQETQYF.

Notes on this clone: This CDR3 is also generated by other DNA sequences in the sample. The chain joins TRBV27 to TRBJ1-4; possible D gene TRBD1, 6 bases. The CDR3 is 15 amino acids. CDR1 is MNHEY and CDR2 is SMNVEV in the germline V gene (reference sequence). V was cut by 5 bases and J by 3 bases, with 13 bases left in between. Here the CDR3 reads CASSPRQASNEKLFF. The CDR3 bases are TGTGCCAGCAGTCCGCGACAGGCATCTAATGAAAAACTGTTTTTT. The variable domain in full, with the rest retrieved from reference TRBV27 and TRBJ1-4, is EAQVTQNPRYLITVTGKKLTVTCSQNMNHEYMSWYRQDPGLGLRQIYYSMNVEVTDKGDVPEGYKVSRKEKRNFPLILESPSPNQTSLYFCASSPRQASNEKLFFGSGTQLSVL.

The gene calls are TRBV5-4 and TRBJ1-5, with D possibly being TRBD1 (6 bases). The CDR3 sequence is 15 residues long. Trimming left V 0 bases short and J 7 bases short, with 14 bases between. Germline V lookup: CDR1 SGHNT, CDR2 YYREEE (reference sequence). CDR3: CASSLGPNREQPQHF. The CDR3 DNA reads TGTGCCAGCAGCTTGGGTCCTAACAGGGAGCAGCCCCAGCATTTT.

Worth noting for this clone: Other DNA sequences in this specimen translate into the identical CDR3. The rearrangement links TRBV11-2 to TRBJ2-5; 9 bases map to TRBD2. The CDR3 consists of 15 residues. The junction had 2 bases not matched to a gene; V was cut back by 1 base and J by 2 bases. Germline V gene sequence: CDR1 SGHAT, CDR2 FQNNGV. The CDR3 sequence: CASSLVAGGQETQYF. The CDR3, as DNA: TGTGCCAGCAGCTTAGTGGCGGGGGGGCAAGAGACCCAGTACTTC. Drawing the rest from reference TRBV11-2 and TRBJ2-5, the complete variable domain is EAGVAQSPRYKIIEKRQSVAFWCNPISGHATLYWYQQILGQGPKLLIQFQNNGVVDDSQLPKDRFSAERLKGVDSTLKIQPAKLEDSAVYLCASSLVAGGQETQYFGPGTRLLVL.

The chain combines TRBV5-5 with TRBJ2-2; D is ambiguous. Per germline, CDR1 SGHKS and CDR2 YYEKEE (reference sequence). There are 16 residues in the CDR3. V gave up 3 bases and J gave up 0 bases, with 12 bases separating them. Here the CDR3 reads CASSSLHTANTGELFF. Written as DNA, the CDR3 is TGTGCCAGCAGCTCGCTGCACACCGCGAACACCGGGGAGCTGTTTTTT.

The chain has TRBV9 and TRBJ1-2, with a possible D match to TRBD1 (5 bases). Trimming pared 4 bases from V and 8 bases from J, leaving 15 bases between. The CDR3 loop spans 13 amino acids. The germline V gene has CDR1 SGDLS and CDR2 YYNGEE. The CDR3 coding sequence is TGTGCCAGCAGCACAGGTTTCCTAAGCGGCTACACCTTC. Translated, it gives CASSTGFLSGYTF.

The chain uses TRBV11-3 and TRBJ2-5, with 9 bases that match TRBD2. The CDR3 is made up of 15 amino acids. V shed 5 bases and J 5 bases; nucleotides not matched to a gene: 9. CDR1 SGHNT and CDR2 YENEEA come from the germline V gene. CDR3 nucleotides: TGTGCCAGCAGCGGGGTCGCGGGGGGGCGTGAGACCCAGTACTTC. Its protein is CASSGVAGGRETQYF.

The chain recombines TRBV6-1 with TRBJ1-5, with TRBD1 identical over 10 bases. There are 17 residues in the CDR3. The J segment lost 1 base and the V segment lost 4 bases, leaving 7 bases of the junction unmatched. The germline CDR1 and CDR2 sequences are MNHNS and SASEGT. CDR3 amino acids: CASSGPTGGPSNQPQHF. The CDR3 coding sequence is TGTGCCAGCAGTGGGCCGACAGGGGGCCCGAGCAATCAGCCCCAGCATTTT.

This rearrangement joins TRBV5-1 to TRBJ2-5; 11 nucleotides match TRBD2. The CDR3 has 13 residues. Germline-derived CDR1 and CDR2 are SGHRS and YFSETQ. V shed 1 base, J shed 11 bases, and the junction held 4 bases outside the gene matches. CDR3 nucleotides: TGCGCCAGCAGCTTGACCCTAGCGGGGGGTCAGTACTTC. Translated: CASSLTLAGGQYF.

This chain joins TRBV2 and TRBJ1-2; TRBD1 agrees at 7 bases. Losses at the gene ends were 5 bases for V and 6 bases for J; bases not matched to a gene: 9. Germline V gene lookup returns CDR1 SNHLY and CDR2 FYNNEI. This CDR3 is built from 14 residues. The CDR3, as DNA: TGTGCCAGCAGTCCCCAAGGGACAGCCGATGGCTACACCTTC. This sequence encodes CASSPQGTADGYTF. The full variable domain, in which reference TRBV2 and TRBJ1-2 provide the parts outside the CDR3, is EPEVTQTPSHQVTQMGQEVILRCVPISNHLYFYWYRQILGQKVEFLVSFYNNEISEKSEIFDDQFSVERPDGSNFTLKIRSTKLEDSAMYFCASSPQGTADGYTFGSGTRLTVV.

CDR3 amino acids: CASSLVLGAGGGETQYF. The DNA of the CDR3 is TGTGCCAGCAGCTTGGTGTTGGGGGCGGGAGGGGGAGAGACCCAGTACTTC. The chain recombines TRBV11-2 with TRBJ2-5, with TRBD2 matching 9 bases. The length of the CDR3 is 17 residues. Germline V gene lookup returns CDR1 SGHAT and CDR2 FQNNGV. The V gene end was trimmed by 3 bases and the J gene end by 4 bases; junction bases not matched to a gene: 12.

V gene TRBV7-2 combines with J gene TRBJ1-3, with D possibly being TRBD1 (6 bases). CDR3 size: 15 residues. Germline lookup yields CDR1 SGHTA and CDR2 FQGNSA. V shed 4 bases and J shed 4 bases, with 14 bases lying between them. The CDR3 bases are TGTGCCAGCAGCTGGGGGCAGTCCTCCGGAAACACCATATATTTT. Translating it yields CASSWGQSSGNTIYF.